The 7 T cell receptor beta chains reported below all come from one sample, sequenced in a study of regulatory T cells in long-lasting Graves disease. Investigators prepared the TCR beta libraries by applying iRepertoire HTBI primers and Arm-PCR of CDR3 regions. TCRdb used MiXCR to reprocess the multiplex PCR reads, holding one entry per CDR3 protein. The sample consists of 540,000 or so distinct CDR3 sequences, roughly 12% of them appearing once. Documented time point: newly diagnosed GD, antithyroid drugs for less than 3 months. From RNA extracted from PBMCs, the TCR library was made. The same data also contributed to another study, on T cells in Graves' hyperthyroidism and ophthalmopathy.

The source was peripheral blood mononuclear cells (PBMCs), collected at new diagnosis, from a patient treated with antithyroid drugs. The receptors originated from a man under 40 with Graves disease.

There are many counts of this clonotype. This chain links TRBV13 with TRBJ2-1; 9 positions match TRBD2. Germline V lookup: CDR1 PRHDT, CDR2 FYEKMQ (reference sequence). The CDR3 loop spans 16 amino acids. J lost 7 bases, V lost 2 bases, and 9 bases had no gene match. CDR3 loop: CASSLRGGRGFNEQFF. The CDR3 DNA reads as TGTGCCAGCAGCTTAAGAGGCGGGAGGGGTTTTAATGAGCAGTTCTTC.

Only a few counts were recorded for this clonotype. The rearrangement joins TRBV27 to TRBJ1-2; possible D gene TRBD1, 5 bases. Germline V gene sequence: CDR1 MNHEY, CDR2 SMNVEV (reference sequence). The CDR3 has 14 residues. Deletions cut 3 bases from V and 1 base from J, with 9 bases between. The CDR3 DNA sequence: TGTGCCAGCAGTTTGACAGAAGATAACTATGGCTACACCTTC. It yields the protein CASSLTEDNYGYTF.

This clonotype was detected many times. This chain links TRBV7-9 with TRBJ1-1, with D uncertain. Between the trimmed V and J ends, which lost 10 bases and 4 bases, there was a span of 19 bases. The CDR3 extends over 14 amino acids. Germline V lookup: CDR1 SEHNR, CDR2 FQNEAQ (reference sequence). In DNA form, the CDR3 reads TGTGCCATCGGGCGACTTACAGCAAGCACTGAAGCTTTCTTT. Its protein product is CAIGRLTASTEAFF. Full variable domain (outside the CDR3, taken from reference TRBV7-9 and TRBJ1-1): DTGVSQNPRHKITKRGQNVTFRCDPISEHNRLYWYRQTLGQGPEFLTYFQNEAQLEKSRLLSDRFSAERPKGSFSTLEIQRTEQGDSAMYLCAIGRLTASTEAFFGQGTRLTVV.

J is TRBJ2-2 and V is TRBV20-1; no clear D. This CDR3 contains 15 residues. Trimming took off 1 base at V and 3 bases at J, with 12 bases between the two ends. Germline values: CDR1 DFQATT, CDR2 SNEGSKA (reference sequence). The CDR3 nucleotides read TGCAGTGCTAGAGTCGAGGAATTTGACACCGGGGAGCTGTTTTTT. This encodes CSARVEEFDTGELFF.

The chain combines TRBV7-3 with TRBJ2-3, with D possibly TRBD2 on 5 matching bases. With 1 base removed from V and 5 bases from J, the gap between germline ends came to 16 bases. Germline V lookup: CDR1 SGHTA, CDR2 FQGTGA. This CDR3 region has 16 residues. CDR3 amino acids: CASSLKADGSGDTQYF. CDR3 bases: TGTGCCAGCAGCTTAAAAGCGGACGGTTCAGGAGATACGCAGTATTTT. The whole variable domain, remainder taken from reference TRBV7-3 and TRBJ2-3, is GAGVSQTPSNKVTEKGKYVELRCDPISGHTALYWYRQSLGQGPEFLIYFQGTGAADDSGLPNDRFFAVRPEGSVSTLKIQRTERGDSAVYLCASSLKADGSGDTQYFGPGTRLTVL.

Ten or more counts support this clonotype. The chain uses TRBV2 and TRBJ1-1; D gene ambiguous. Germline assignment: CDR1 SNHLY and CDR2 FYNNEI. V was clipped by 4 bases and J by 6 bases, with 9 bases between them. CDR3 length: 12 residues. DNA for the CDR3: TGTGCCAGCAGTGCGAAAAGGGCTGAAGCTTTCTTT. Amino acid sequence: CASSAKRAEAFF.

There are many counts of this clonotype. The V call is TRBV24-1, the J call TRBJ2-4, with a possible D match to TRBD1 (6 bases). The germline CDR1 and CDR2 sequences are KGHDR and SFDVKD. This CDR3 is built from 13 residues. V lost 12 bases and J 1 base, leaving 12 bases between the germline ends. The CDR3 protein is CAPGVSAKNIQYF. CDR3 bases: TGTGCCCCAGGGGTCTCGGCCAAAAACATTCAGTACTTC.